Below, 25 T cell receptor beta chains from the same sample are listed, as sequenced in a study of T cells in Graves' hyperthyroidism and ophthalmopathy (dated by TCRdb to between 2019 and 2020). The library was produced with multiplex PCR. Sequencing instrument: Illumina HiSeq 2000. TCR beta CDR3 regions were amplified from RNA transcripts. The first round of RT-PCR for the TCR CDR3 was performed with the HTBI primer set and the Qiagen OneStep RT-PCR kit. In TCRdb, the public reads were trimmed at Q25 with fastp and aligned with MiXCR, with productive beta chains retained. Rows are unified per CDR3 protein, each entry keeping the most common DNA and genes. This sample holds around 250,000 distinct CDR3 sequences; around 15% were observed only once. The ten largest make up 25% to 30% of the sample. The specimen was blood. These receptors originate from a woman between 18 and 30 years old with Graves' ophthalmopathy.

This clonotype was counted only a few times. Just one base apart from a much larger clone, this may be a read error. The chain joins TRBV28 to TRBJ1-5; 7 bases are a match to TRBD1. Germline-derived CDR1 and CDR2 are MDHEN and SYDVKM. After removal of 3 bases from V and 6 bases from J, the junction contained 2 bases not matched to a gene. The CDR3 length is 13 residues. The CDR3 nucleotides read TGTGCCAGCAGTTTTCCAGGGGGTCAGCCCCAGCATTTT. Amino acid sequence: CASSFPGGQPQHF.

This clonotype was recorded a few times. A much more abundant neighbour one base away suggests this may be a read error. The CDR3 bases are TGTGCCGGCAGCCAAGCAAAGATTATGAACACTGAAGCTTTCTTT. It encodes CAGSQAKIMNTEAFF. The V call is TRBV3-1, the J call TRBJ1-1; D not certain. Germline V CDR1 and CDR2: LGHDT, YNNKEL (reference sequence). The CDR3 has 15 amino acids.

This clonotype showed up many times. This chain links TRBV6-2 or TRBV6-3 with TRBJ1-1, with D perhaps TRBD1 (5 bases). The germline V gene encodes CDR1 MNHEY and CDR2 SVGEGT. The CDR3 is 14 residues long. V lost 7 bases and J 5 bases, leaving 17 bases between the germline ends. CDR3 loop: CASTQSNRRTEAFF. Here the CDR3 DNA reads TGTGCCAGCACCCAAAGTAACAGGAGGACTGAAGCTTTCTTT.

The rearrangement joins TRBV28 to TRBJ2-7; TRBD2 matches at 11 bases. This CDR3 spans 16 amino acids. Losses at the gene ends were 6 bases for V and 2 bases for J; bases not matched to a gene: 9. CDR1 MDHEN and CDR2 SYDVKM come from the germline V gene. CDR3 in DNA: TGTGCCAGCAGATCCGCCGGGACTAGCGGAACCTACGAGCAGTACTTC. This codes for CASRSAGTSGTYEQYF.

J is TRBJ1-6 and V is TRBV19, with TRBD1 as a possible D gene (5 bases). Trimming stripped 5 bases from V and 3 bases from J, with 14 bases between. Germline V gene lookup returns CDR1 LNHDA and CDR2 SQIVND (reference sequence). This CDR3 has 16 amino acids. The CDR3 reads CASSDNRNIYNSPLHF. The CDR3, as DNA: TGTGCCAGTAGTGACAACAGGAACATCTATAATTCACCCCTCCACTTT.

This clonotype was counted many times. V is TRBV29-1 and J is TRBJ2-7; a weak D match, TRBD1 (5 bases). Trimming removed 4 bases from V and 2 bases from J, with 12 bases in between. Germline values: CDR1 SQVTM, CDR2 ANQGSEA. There are 13 residues in the CDR3. The CDR3 coding sequence is TGCAGCGTTGGTGACAGAACCACCTACGAGCAGTACTTC. As protein: CSVGDRTTYEQYF.

The table lists this clonotype with many counts. The chain uses TRBV4-1 and TRBJ1-6; unclear D gene. Germline CDR1 reads MGHRA; CDR2 reads YSYEKL. The CDR3 has 13 amino acids. The V gene lost 1 base and the J gene lost 10 bases, with 8 bases spanning the gap. The DNA for the CDR3 is TGCGCCAGCAGCCAAGGACGTGGCTCACCCCTCCACTTT. Residues: CASSQGRGSPLHF.

In the case of this clonotype: This may come from a read error, since a much larger clone is one base off. The chain employs TRBV14 and TRBJ1-2; perhaps TRBD1 as D (5 bases). V gave up 1 base and J gave up 1 base, with 13 bases separating them. CDR1 and CDR2 from the germline V gene are SGHDN and FVKESK. The CDR3 extends over 16 amino acids. The CDR3 sequence: CASSQVRQPYNYGYTF. CDR3 bases: TGTGCCAGCAGCCAAGTTAGACAGCCTTATAACTATGGCTACACCTTC.

Many counts were recorded for this clonotype. V and J are TRBV4-2 and TRBJ1-2; D might be TRBD1 (5 bases). Trimming removed 1 base from V and 4 bases from J, with 16 bases in between. Germline-derived CDR1 and CDR2 are LGHNA and YNFKEQ. The CDR3 totals 16 residues. The CDR3 region has the DNA TGTGCCAGCAGCCAAGGGGTCCAGGGAATGGTCTATGGCTACACCTTC. It yields the protein CASSQGVQGMVYGYTF.

This clonotype was observed at least ten times. This chain joins TRBV19 and TRBJ2-7; D remains unclear. This CDR3 region has 14 residues. Deletions cut 7 bases from V and 2 bases from J, with 15 bases between. Germline V CDR1 and CDR2: LNHDA, SQIVND (reference sequence). As DNA, the CDR3 is TGTGCCAGTACCCCCGGACCGGATCCCTACGAGCAGTACTTC. This translates into CASTPGPDPYEQYF. Full variable domain (outside the CDR3, taken from reference TRBV19 and TRBJ2-7): DGGITQSPKYLFRKEGQNVTLSCEQNLNHDAMYWYRQDPGQGLRLIYYSQIVNDFQKGDIAEGYSVSREKKESFPLTVTSAQKNPTAFYLCASTPGPDPYEQYFGPGTRLTVT.

The chain links TRBV6-2 or TRBV6-3 to TRBJ2-1; 7 bases are a match to TRBD1. J lost 6 bases, V lost 7 bases, and 15 bases had no gene match. Germline CDR1 and CDR2: MNHEY and SVGEGT. The CDR3 has 16 residues. Written as DNA, the CDR3 is TGTGCCAGCACTTTATCGACAGGGAACTTTGCCAATGAGCAGTTCTTC. This translates into CASTLSTGNFANEQFF.

The sample holds many counts of this clonotype. The DNA of the CDR3 is TGTGCCAGCAGCTTAGATGGCTGGCGCTACGGGGGAAACACCATATATTTT. Translating gives CASSLDGWRYGGNTIYF. The chain joins TRBV11-2 to TRBJ1-3; D not resolved. The V and J ends lost 0 bases and 4 bases respectively, with 16 bases between them. The CDR3 extends over 17 amino acids. The germline V gene has CDR1 SGHAT and CDR2 FQNNGV.

This clonotype was detected a few times. The gene calls are TRBV9 and TRBJ2-1, with 7 bases aligning to TRBD2. The germline CDR1 and CDR2 sequences are SGDLS and YYNGEE. The CDR3 spans 15 residues. The V and J ends lost 0 bases and 5 bases, in that order; junction bases with no gene match: 5. CDR3 sequence (DNA): TGTGCCAGCAGCGTAGGGAGCGCGGGAGACAATGAGCAGTTCTTC. Its protein product is CASSVGSAGDNEQFF. Full variable domain (remainder filled in from reference TRBV9 and TRBJ2-1): DSGVTQTPKHLITATGQRVTLRCSPRSGDLSVYWYQQSLDQGLQFLIQYYNGEERAKGNILERFSAQQFPDLHSELNLSSLELGDSALYFCASSVGSAGDNEQFFGPGTRLTVL.

This clonotype was recorded many times. CDR3 in amino acids: CASSQEIQAGKNSPLHF. CDR3 DNA: TGCGCCAGCAGCCAAGAAATCCAGGCCGGGAAGAATTCACCCCTCCACTTT. The chain carries TRBV4-1 and TRBJ1-6; unclear D gene. This CDR3 has 17 residues. CDR1 and CDR2 (germline): MGHRA, YSYEKL. V was shortened by 0 bases and J by 7 bases, with 16 bases between the two germline ends.

This clonotype has a count of ten or more. This chain joins TRBV20-1 and TRBJ1-1, with a weak D call TRBD1 (6 bases). The ends were cut back, 6 bases at V and 1 base at J, with 12 bases in the middle. The CDR3 is 13 amino acids. Germline CDR1 is DFQATT and CDR2 is SNEGSKA (reference sequence). The DNA for the CDR3 is TGCAGTGCCCGACAGGACCCGAACACTGAAGCTTTCTTT. This encodes CSARQDPNTEAFF.

This clonotype was seen many times. The genes are TRBV12-3 or TRBV12-4 and TRBJ2-1; 10 nucleotides align to TRBD2. V dropped 6 bases and J dropped 0; count of bases not matched to a gene: 5. The CDR3 has 16 residues. Here the CDR3 DNA reads TGTGCCAGCAGACTCAGCGGGAGGGTCTCCTACAATGAGCAGTTCTTC. This translates into CASRLSGRVSYNEQFF.

This clonotype was counted ten times or more. The chain recombines TRBV20-1 with TRBJ2-3, with TRBD2 identical over 14 bases. The CDR3 sequence is 16 residues long. Germline CDR1 and CDR2: DFQATT and SNEGSKA (reference sequence). V was pared by 5 bases and J by 2 bases, with 6 bases of the junction left unmatched. The CDR3 DNA reads as TGCAGTGCTTATGGACTAGCGGGGGGACCCACAGATACGCAGTATTTT. It codes for CSAYGLAGGPTDTQYF.

This clonotype was counted many times. This rearrangement joins TRBV7-2 to TRBJ2-7, with D possibly being TRBD2 (5 bases). CDR1 SGHTA and CDR2 FQGNSA come from the germline V gene. The CDR3 loop spans 15 amino acids. V gave up 1 base and J gave up 0 bases, with 10 bases separating them. The CDR3 sequence: CASSLDWTPSYEQYF. The CDR3 DNA reads as TGTGCCAGCAGCTTAGACTGGACTCCCTCCTACGAGCAGTACTTC. The full variable domain, completed using reference TRBV7-2 and TRBJ2-7, is GAGVSQSPSNKVTEKGKDVELRCDPISGHTALYWYRQSLGQGLEFLIYFQGNSAPDKSGLPSDRFSAERTGGSVSTLTIQRTQQEDSAVYLCASSLDWTPSYEQYFGPGTRLTVT.

J is TRBJ2-7 and V is TRBV5-1, with unresolved D. In germline, CDR1 is SGHRS, CDR2 YFSETQ. Trimming pared 1 base from V and 2 bases from J, leaving 10 bases between. This CDR3 region has 14 residues. In DNA form, the CDR3 reads TGCGCCAGCAGCTTGAGGGCAGAGACCTACGAGCAGTACTTC. This translates into CASSLRAETYEQYF.

V is TRBV11-2 and J is TRBJ2-7, with 13 nucleotides matching TRBD2. The trim removed 4 bases at V and 2 bases at J, leaving 5 bases unmatched. Germline lookup yields CDR1 SGHAT and CDR2 FQNNGV. The CDR3 is 16 amino acids. In DNA form, the CDR3 reads TGTGCCAGCAGCTCAAGACTAGCGGGGGGTACCTACGAGCAGTACTTC. This sequence encodes CASSSRLAGGTYEQYF.

This clonotype was recorded many times. This chain joins TRBV28 and TRBJ2-1; TRBD1 might be the D (6 bases). The CDR3 length is 13 residues. Germline lookup yields CDR1 MDHEN and CDR2 SYDVKM. Trimming removed 5 bases from V and 13 bases from J, with 18 bases in between. The CDR3 DNA reads TGTGCCAGCAGTAGTGGACAGTCGCTTCTTCAGTTCTTC. It codes for CASSSGQSLLQFF.

Ten or more counts support this clonotype. The rearrangement joins TRBV7-2 to TRBJ2-7; 9 bases fit TRBD2. CDR3 length equals 15 residues. J gave up 7 bases and V 5 bases, and 12 bases lay outside the gene matches. Germline V gene data show CDR1 as SGHTA and CDR2 as FQGNSA. This CDR3 is CASSPAWSGRQEQYF. CDR3 in DNA: TGTGCCAGCAGCCCAGCTTGGAGCGGGAGGCAAGAGCAGTACTTC.

This chain joins TRBV28 and TRBJ2-4; TRBD2 aligns across 9 bases. V shed 4 bases and J 1 base; nucleotides not matched to a gene: 5. This CDR3 has 16 residues. Per germline, CDR1 MDHEN and CDR2 SYDVKM. The CDR3 loop reads CASSWAGGPAKNIQYF. The CDR3 bases are TGTGCCAGCAGTTGGGCGGGAGGGCCGGCCAAAAACATTCAGTACTTC.

In this sample, this clonotype turned up many times. The V call is TRBV25-1, the J call TRBJ1-6; no reliable D call. The CDR3 runs to 16 residues. CDR1 is MGHDK and CDR2 is SYGVNS in the germline V gene. V was trimmed by 3 bases and J by 8 bases, leaving 17 bases between them. The DNA for the CDR3 is TGTGCCAGCAGTGATGGTGGTGTCTCTCAGGATTCACCCCTCCACTTT. Its translation is CASSDGGVSQDSPLHF.

The table lists this clonotype with many counts. This chain connects TRBV7-6 to TRBJ1-1, with 8 nucleotides matching TRBD1. V lost 5 bases to trimming and J lost 3 bases; unmatched junction nucleotides: 8. From germline, CDR1 is SGHVS and CDR2 FNYEAQ. There are 15 residues in the CDR3. CDR3 sequence reads: CASSQRQGWDTEAFF. CDR3 in DNA: TGTGCCAGCAGCCAGAGACAGGGGTGGGACACTGAAGCTTTCTTT. The full variable domain, completed using reference TRBV7-6 and TRBJ1-1, is GAGVSQSPRYKVTKRGQDVALRCDPISGHVSLYWYRQALGQGPEFLTYFNYEAQQDKSGLPNDRFSAERPEGSISTLTIQRTEQRDSAMYRCASSQRQGWDTEAFFGQGTRLTVV.